This T cell receptor beta chain emerged from a study of early T cells in non-severe SARS-CoV-2 infection. Overall study context: With bulk RNA from unsorted whole blood as input, sequencing yielded unpaired chains. Study-level findings and limits: Sequences matched to VDJdb favored anti-spike CD8 responses, while private and CD4 specificities were missed.

Each single cDNA molecule received a unique molecular identifier. TCRdb reanalysed the 5' RACE reads using MiXCR and keeps one entry per CDR3 protein. This sample has fewer than 80,000 distinct CDR3 sequences, with roughly 13% found just once. Trimming took 3 bases from V and 5 from J, leaving 8 bases between them. CDR3 length: 13 amino acids. The germline V gene has CDR1 LNHDA and CDR2 SQIVND (reference sequence). This clonotype was counted between two and nine times. Its antigen is unidentified. The source material was whole blood. The TCR sequence derives from an adult who was a healthcare worker with PCR-confirmed SARS-CoV-2 infection or an uninfected control (not recorded which). The chain combines TRBV19 with TRBJ1-5; D is ambiguous. The CDR3 reads CASSMKRDQPQHF. In nucleotides, the CDR3 is TGTGCCAGTAGTATGAAACGGGATCAGCCCCAGCATTTT.